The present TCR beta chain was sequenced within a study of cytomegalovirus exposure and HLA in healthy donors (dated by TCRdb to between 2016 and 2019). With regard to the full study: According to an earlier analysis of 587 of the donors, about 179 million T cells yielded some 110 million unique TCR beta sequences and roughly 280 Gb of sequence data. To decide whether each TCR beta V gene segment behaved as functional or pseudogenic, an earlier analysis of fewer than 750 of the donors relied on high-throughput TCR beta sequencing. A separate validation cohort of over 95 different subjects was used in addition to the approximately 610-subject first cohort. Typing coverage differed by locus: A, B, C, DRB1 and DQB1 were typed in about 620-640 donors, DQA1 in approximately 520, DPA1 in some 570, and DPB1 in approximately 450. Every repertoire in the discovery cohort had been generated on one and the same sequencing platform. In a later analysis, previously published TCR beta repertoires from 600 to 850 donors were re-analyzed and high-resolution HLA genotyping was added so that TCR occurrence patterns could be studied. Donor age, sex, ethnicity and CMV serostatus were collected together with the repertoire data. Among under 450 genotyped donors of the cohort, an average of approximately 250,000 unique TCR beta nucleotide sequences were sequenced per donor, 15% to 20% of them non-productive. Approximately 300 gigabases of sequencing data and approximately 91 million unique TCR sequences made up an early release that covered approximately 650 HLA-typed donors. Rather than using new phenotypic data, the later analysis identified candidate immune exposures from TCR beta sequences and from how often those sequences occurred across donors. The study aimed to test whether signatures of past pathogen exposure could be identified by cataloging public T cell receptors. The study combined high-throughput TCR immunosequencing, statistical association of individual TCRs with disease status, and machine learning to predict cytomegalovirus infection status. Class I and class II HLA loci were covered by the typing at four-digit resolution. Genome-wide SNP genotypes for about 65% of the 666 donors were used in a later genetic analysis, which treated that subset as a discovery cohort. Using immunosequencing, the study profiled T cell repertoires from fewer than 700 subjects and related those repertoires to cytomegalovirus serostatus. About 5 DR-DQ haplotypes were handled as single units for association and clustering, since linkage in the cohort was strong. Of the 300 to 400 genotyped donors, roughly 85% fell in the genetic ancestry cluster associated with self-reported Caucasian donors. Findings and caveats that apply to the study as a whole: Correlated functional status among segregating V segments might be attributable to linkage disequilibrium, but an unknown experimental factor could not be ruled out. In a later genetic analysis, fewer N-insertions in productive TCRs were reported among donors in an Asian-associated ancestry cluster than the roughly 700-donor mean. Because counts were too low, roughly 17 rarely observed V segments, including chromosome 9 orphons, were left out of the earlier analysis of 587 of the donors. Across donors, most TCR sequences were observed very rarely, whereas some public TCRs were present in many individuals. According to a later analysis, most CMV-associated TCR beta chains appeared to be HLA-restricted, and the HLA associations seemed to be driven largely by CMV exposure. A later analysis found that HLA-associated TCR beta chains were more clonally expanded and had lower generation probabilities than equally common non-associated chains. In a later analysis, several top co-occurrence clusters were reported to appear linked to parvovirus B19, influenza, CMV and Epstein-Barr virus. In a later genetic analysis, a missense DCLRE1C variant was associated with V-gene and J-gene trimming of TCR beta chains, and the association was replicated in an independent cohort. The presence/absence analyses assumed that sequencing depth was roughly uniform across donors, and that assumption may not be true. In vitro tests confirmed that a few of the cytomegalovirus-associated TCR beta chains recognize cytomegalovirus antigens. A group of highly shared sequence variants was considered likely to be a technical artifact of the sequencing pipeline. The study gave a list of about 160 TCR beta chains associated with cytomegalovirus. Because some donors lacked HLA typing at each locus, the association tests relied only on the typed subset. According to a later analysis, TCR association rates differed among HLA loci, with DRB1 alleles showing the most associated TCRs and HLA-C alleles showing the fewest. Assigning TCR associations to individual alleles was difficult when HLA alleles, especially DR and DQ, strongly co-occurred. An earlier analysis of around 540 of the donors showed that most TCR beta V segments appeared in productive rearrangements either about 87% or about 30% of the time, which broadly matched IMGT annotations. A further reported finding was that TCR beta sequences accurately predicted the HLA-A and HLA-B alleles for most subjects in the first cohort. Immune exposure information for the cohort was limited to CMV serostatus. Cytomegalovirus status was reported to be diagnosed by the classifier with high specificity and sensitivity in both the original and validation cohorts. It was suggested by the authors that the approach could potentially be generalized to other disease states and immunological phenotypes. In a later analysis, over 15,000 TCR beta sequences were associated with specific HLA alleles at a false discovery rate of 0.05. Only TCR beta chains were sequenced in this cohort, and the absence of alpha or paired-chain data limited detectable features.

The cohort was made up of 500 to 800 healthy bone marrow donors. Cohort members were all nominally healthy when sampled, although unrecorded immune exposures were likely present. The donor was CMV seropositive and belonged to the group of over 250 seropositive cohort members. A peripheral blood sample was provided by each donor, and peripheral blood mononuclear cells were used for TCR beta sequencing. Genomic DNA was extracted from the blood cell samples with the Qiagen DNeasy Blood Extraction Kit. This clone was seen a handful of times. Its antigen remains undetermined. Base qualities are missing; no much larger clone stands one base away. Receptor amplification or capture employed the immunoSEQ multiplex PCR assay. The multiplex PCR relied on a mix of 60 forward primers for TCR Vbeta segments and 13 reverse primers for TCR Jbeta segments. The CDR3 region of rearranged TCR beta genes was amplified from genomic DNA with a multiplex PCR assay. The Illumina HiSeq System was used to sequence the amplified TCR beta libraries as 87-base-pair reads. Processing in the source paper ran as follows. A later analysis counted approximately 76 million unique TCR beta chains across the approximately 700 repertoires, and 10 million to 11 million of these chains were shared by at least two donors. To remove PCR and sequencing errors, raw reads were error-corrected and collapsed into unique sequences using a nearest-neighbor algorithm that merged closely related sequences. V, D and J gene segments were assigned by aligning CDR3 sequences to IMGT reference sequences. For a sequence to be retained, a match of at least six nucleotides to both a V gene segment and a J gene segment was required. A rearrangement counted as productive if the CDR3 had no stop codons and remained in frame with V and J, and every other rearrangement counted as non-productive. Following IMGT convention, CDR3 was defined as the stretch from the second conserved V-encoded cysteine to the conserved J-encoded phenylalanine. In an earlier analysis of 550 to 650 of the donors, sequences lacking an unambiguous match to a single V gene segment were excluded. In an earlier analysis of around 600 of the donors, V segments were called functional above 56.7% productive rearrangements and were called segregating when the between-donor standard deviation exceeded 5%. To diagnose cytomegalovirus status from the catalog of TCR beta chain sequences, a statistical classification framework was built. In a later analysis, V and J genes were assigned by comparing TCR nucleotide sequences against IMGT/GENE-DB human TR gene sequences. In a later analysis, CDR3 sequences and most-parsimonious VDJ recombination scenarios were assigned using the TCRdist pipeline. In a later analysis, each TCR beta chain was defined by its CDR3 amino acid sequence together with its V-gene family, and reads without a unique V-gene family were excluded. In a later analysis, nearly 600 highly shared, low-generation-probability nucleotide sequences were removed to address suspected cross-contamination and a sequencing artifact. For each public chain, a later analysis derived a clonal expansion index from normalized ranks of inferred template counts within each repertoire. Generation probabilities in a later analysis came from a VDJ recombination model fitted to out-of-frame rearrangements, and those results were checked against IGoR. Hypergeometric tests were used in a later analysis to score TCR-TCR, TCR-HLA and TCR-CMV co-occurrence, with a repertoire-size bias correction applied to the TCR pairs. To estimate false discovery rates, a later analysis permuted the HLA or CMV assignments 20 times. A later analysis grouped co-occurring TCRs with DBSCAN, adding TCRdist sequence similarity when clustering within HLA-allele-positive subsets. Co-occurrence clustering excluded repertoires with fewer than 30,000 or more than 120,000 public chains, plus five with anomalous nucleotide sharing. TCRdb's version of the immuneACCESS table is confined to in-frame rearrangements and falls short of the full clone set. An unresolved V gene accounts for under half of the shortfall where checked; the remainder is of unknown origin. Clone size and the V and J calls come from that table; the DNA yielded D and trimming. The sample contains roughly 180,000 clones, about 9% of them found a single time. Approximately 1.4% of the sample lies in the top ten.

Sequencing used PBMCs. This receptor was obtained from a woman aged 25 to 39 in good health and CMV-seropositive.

DNA sequence: TGTGCCAGCAGCCCTAGAGGGTACACCGGGGAGCTGTTTTTT. Protein translation: CASSPRGYTGELFF. Here the chain combines TRBV9 and TRBJ2-2; tentative D gene TRBD2, with 5 bases matching. Trimming at the junction amounts to 4 bases on V and 3 bases on J, and the germline ends lie 10 bases apart. The germline V gene provides CDR1 SGDLS and CDR2 YYNGEE. The CDR3 runs 14 amino acids, cysteine and phenylalanine included. This entry keeps only the CDR3 DNA: 42 bases, framed from base 1.